This is a list of T cell receptor beta chains from one sample in a study of blood T cell repertoires in COVID-19. Profiled with immunoSEQ multiplex PCR; TCRdb holds only in-frame clones, not every one. The table includes 25,000 to 30,000 clones, over 85% detected once. Sequenced input: peripheral blood. All receptors derive from a man aged 65 to 85 with active or convalescent COVID-19. Each CDR3 is given with its conserved first and last residue. The order of the fields is V gene, J gene, D gene, clone size, CDR3 DNA, CDR3 protein. D genes are given only for firm matches. Size values are once, few and many counts, or a class for expanded clones, and some rows have none.

>TRBV27|TRBJ1-4|NA|NA
TGTGCCAGCAGACAGGGCCTTGCAACTAATGAAAAACTGTTTTTT
CASRQGLATNEKLFF
>TRBV18|TRBJ2-5|NA|NA
TGTGCCAGCTCAACAAGGGCGGGGGAGACCCAGTACTTC
CASSTRAGETQYF
>TRBV29-1|TRBJ2-7|NA|NA
TGCAGCGCGTCACCCCGGGACAACTACGAGCAGTACTTC
CSASPRDNYEQYF
>TRBV11-2|TRBJ2-6|TRBD2|NA
TGTGCCAGCAGCTTAGTTGCTAGCGGGGGGCTCTCTGGGGCCAACGTCCTGACTTTC
CASSLVASGGLSGANVLTF
>TRBV18|TRBJ2-1|NA|few
TGTGCCAGCTCAGCGACAGGTCGCCAATCCTACAATGAGCAGTTCTTC
CASSATGRQSYNEQFF
>TRBV5-4|TRBJ1-2|NA|NA
TGTGCCAGCAGCGGGAACAGGCGCTACACCTTC
CASSGNRRYTF
>TRBV5-5|TRBJ2-7|TRBD2|NA
TGTGCCAGCAGCTCCTCCTGGAGCGGGGGGTCCCACGAGCAGTACTTC
CASSSSWSGGSHEQYF
>TRBV5-1|TRBJ2-1|TRBD2|NA
TGCGCCAGCAGCCCATTACTAGCGCAAGGATCCTACAATGAGCAGTTCTTC
CASSPLLAQGSYNEQFF
>TRBV12-3/TRBV12-4|TRBJ1-1|NA|NA
TGTGCCAGCAGTAAAGCGGCCCAGACTGAAGCTTTCTTT
CASSKAAQTEAFF
>TRBV18|TRBJ2-2|NA|NA
TGTGCCAGCTCACCACCCGGGACACTCCTAACCGGGGAGCTGTTTTTT
CASSPPGTLLTGELFF
>TRBV12-3/TRBV12-4|TRBJ2-7|NA|NA
TGTGCCAGCAGCGGACAGATTACCTACGAGCAGTACTTC
CASSGQITYEQYF
>TRBV12-5|TRBJ2-3|TRBD2|NA
TGTGCTAGTGGTTTACGACTAGCGGGGACAGATACGCAGTATTTT
CASGLRLAGTDTQYF
>TRBV14|TRBJ2-7|NA|once
TGTGCCAGCAGCCAAAGTGTCCGGGAGCAGTACTTC
CASSQSVREQYF
>TRBV19|TRBJ1-1|TRBD1|NA
TGTGCCAGTAGTATAGGGGACAGGGCCGGGTCTTTCTTT
CASSIGDRAGSFF
>TRBV4-3|TRBJ1-5|NA|NA
TGCGCCAGCAGCCAAGATCTTGGGGGGGCTAGGCAGCCCCAGCATTTT
CASSQDLGGARQPQHF
>TRBV19|TRBJ1-4|NA|NA
TGTGCCAGTAGTATTTCGGGGAATGAAAAACTGTTTTTT
CASSISGNEKLFF
>TRBV4-2|TRBJ1-1|NA|NA
TGTGCCAGCAGCCAAGCGACCCGCGGCACTGAAGCTTTCTTT
CASSQATRGTEAFF
>TRBV7-8|TRBJ2-3|TRBD2|NA
TGTGCCAGCAGCTCCGGACTAGCGGGCGCAGATACGCAGTATTTT
CASSSGLAGADTQYF
>TRBV5-1|TRBJ2-7|TRBD1|NA
TGCGCCAGCAGCTATGGACAGGGGGCATGGGAGCAGTACTTC
CASSYGQGAWEQYF
>TRBV9|TRBJ1-4|NA|NA
TGTGCCAGCAGCGCGCAGCAGGCAACTAATGAAAAACTGTTTTTT
CASSAQQATNEKLFF
>TRBV25-1|TRBJ2-2|TRBD1|NA
TGTGCCAGCACTTCGGCGACAGGGGCGAACACCGGGGAGCTGTTTTTT
CASTSATGANTGELFF
>TRBV9|TRBJ1-2|NA|NA
TGTGCCAGCAGCGTCTCCACTTTTGGCTACACCTTC
CASSVSTFGYTF
>TRBV5-1|TRBJ2-7|TRBD2|NA
TGCGCCAGCAGCGCCCGACTAGCGGGGGGAGGCAACGACTCCTACGAGCAGTACTTC
CASSARLAGGGNDSYEQYF
>TRBV10-3|TRBJ2-7|NA|NA
TGTGCCACCGAGGACAGCAGCTCCTACGAGCAGTACTTC
CATEDSSSYEQYF
>TRBV30|TRBJ1-1|NA|NA
TGTGCCTGGAGTGTTGGGCAGTTTCTCCTTTTT
CAWSVGQFLLF
>TRBV5-4|TRBJ2-3|NA|NA
TGTGCCAGCAGCTTGTTAAAGCGGACGAGCACAGATACGCAGTATTTT
CASSLLKRTSTDTQYF
>TRBV9|TRBJ2-5|NA|NA
TGTGCCAGCAGCGTAGGACCTAGAGTAGAGACCCAGTACTTC
CASSVGPRVETQYF
>TRBV6-5|TRBJ2-5|TRBD1|NA
TGTGCCAGCAAAAAACCCGGGACAGTACAAGAGACCCAGTACTTC
CASKKPGTVQETQYF
>TRBV11-2|TRBJ2-3|NA|NA
TGTGCCAGCAGCTCTTCGGATACGCAGTATTTT
CASSSSDTQYF
>TRBV10-1|TRBJ1-5|TRBD1|NA
TGCGCCAGCAGTGCCAAGACAGGGACAACAAGACGTCCTAGCAATCAGCCCCAGCATTTT
CASSAKTGTTRRPSNQPQHF
>TRBV6-5|TRBJ1-1|NA|NA
TGTGCCAGCACTCCCCAGCAGGTAGCTTTCTTT
CASTPQQVAFF
>TRBV7-8|TRBJ1-3|NA|once
TGTGCCAGCAGCCCGGGACTTGGAAACACCATATATTTT
CASSPGLGNTIYF
>TRBV5-4|TRBJ2-6|NA|NA
TGTGCCAGCAGCTTACAGGGGGCCAACGTCCTGACTTTC
CASSLQGANVLTF
>TRBV3-1/TRBV3-2|TRBJ1-2|NA|once
TGTGCCAGCAGCCAAGGGGCCAGTATAAGGTCTGGCTACACCTTC
CASSQGASIRSGYTF
>TRBV10-1|TRBJ1-1|NA|NA
TGCGCCAGCAGTGGTGGGGGCTTAGACACTGAAGCTTTCTTT
CASSGGGLDTEAFF
>TRBV5-1|TRBJ2-5|NA|NA
TGCGCCAGCAGCTGGGATGGGGCAGCCCAAGAGACCCAGTACTTC
CASSWDGAAQETQYF
>TRBV2|TRBJ2-7|NA|few
TGTGCCAGCAGTGAAAATGGCCTCTCCTACGAGCAGTACTTC
CASSENGLSYEQYF
>TRBV5-1|TRBJ2-3|TRBD2|NA
TGCGCCACCGGGACGGGACTAGCGGGTCACGGAGATACGCAGTATTTT
CATGTGLAGHGDTQYF
>TRBV19|TRBJ2-5|TRBD2|NA
TGTGCCACCAGGACTAGCGGGAGTGGGGGAGGGACCCAGTACTTC
CATRTSGSGGGTQYF
>TRBV6-1|TRBJ1-2|TRBD1|few
TGTGCCAGCAGTGAATGGGCAGGGGGCGTCTATGGCTACACCTTC
CASSEWAGGVYGYTF
>TRBV18|TRBJ2-2|NA|NA
TGTGCCAGCTCGGAGTTCGACACCGGGGAGCTGTTTTTT
CASSEFDTGELFF
>TRBV2|TRBJ1-5|NA|once
TGTGCCAGCAACCTGTGGGCAACAGATCAGCCCCAGCATTTT
CASNLWATDQPQHF
>TRBV24-1|TRBJ2-3|TRBD2|few
TGTGCCACCAGTGATTGGGGAGGGGGCACAGATACGCAGTATTTT
CATSDWGGGTDTQYF